The next 7 T cell receptor beta chains were all read from a single sample in a study of shared clonotypes between healthy human individuals. TCRdb's table, derived via immunoSEQ multiplex PCR, lists solely in-frame clones and lacks some. The data show some 1,100,000 clones, approximately 80% seen once. The source material was memory CD4+ T cells from PBMCs. As to subset: CD45RA-negative fraction. These receptors all come from a young man in good health. Some clones in this sample may be carry-over from other donors' samples.

This sequence joins TRBV28 and TRBJ2-7; D might be TRBD2 (5 bases). The CDR3 spans 14 residues. Germline-derived CDR1 and CDR2 are MDHEN and SYDVKM. The V gene lost 5 bases and the J gene lost 3 bases, with 14 bases spanning the gap. CDR3 nucleotides: TGTGCCAGCAGTCCCTTGTCCGGGGTCTACGAGCAGTACTTC. Translating it yields CASSPLSGVYEQYF. Filled out from reference TRBV28 and TRBJ2-7, the complete variable domain reads DVKVTQSSRYLVKRTGEKVFLECVQDMDHENMFWYRQDPGLGLRLIYFSYDVKMKEKGDIPEGYSVSREKKERFSLILESASTNQTSMYLCASSPLSGVYEQYFGPGTRLTVT.

The rearrangement links TRBV21-1 to TRBJ2-7; TRBD1 is the table's D call and was not checked against the DNA. TRBV21-1 is assigned pseudogene status. The CDR3 is 19 amino acids. The CDR3 region is CASLPAGGQGDSGSYEQYF. CDR3 DNA: TGTGCCAGCTTACCGGCCGGGGGACAGGGGGACTCAGGCTCCTACGAGCAGTACTTC.

This clone appeared a single time. This chain links TRBV5-4 with TRBJ1-1, with D hard to call. Germline loops: CDR1 SGHNT, CDR2 YYREEE (reference sequence). The CDR3 has 17 residues. V dropped 0 bases and J dropped 0 bases, with 15 bases sitting between them. The CDR3: CASSLVVGTNMNTEAFF. DNA of the CDR3: TGTGCCAGCAGCTTGGTTGTCGGAACGAACATGAACACTGAAGCTTTCTTT. Filled out from reference TRBV5-4 and TRBJ1-1, the complete variable domain reads ETGVTQSPTHLIKTRGQQVTLRCSSQSGHNTVSWYQQALGQGPQFIFQYYREEENGRGNFPPRFSGLQFPNYSSELNVNALELDDSALYLCASSLVVGTNMNTEAFFGQGTRLTVV.

The gene calls are TRBV28 and TRBJ2-6; TRBD1 matches at 10 bases. This CDR3 has 18 residues. Trimming removed 6 bases from V and 3 bases from J; junction bases left unmatched: 11. Germline CDR1 MDHEN, CDR2 SYDVKM. The CDR3 sequence: CASSSPGQGSGGANVLTF. For the CDR3, the DNA is TGTGCCAGCAGCTCTCCGGGACAGGGGAGTGGTGGGGCCAACGTCCTGACTTTC.

This chain joins TRBV29-1 and TRBJ1-1, with 10 bases aligning to TRBD1. Germline loops: CDR1 SQVTM, CDR2 ANQGSEA. The length of the CDR3 is 14 residues. V trimming: 4 bases; J trimming: 6 bases; junction bases outside the gene matches: 8. The CDR3 coding sequence is TGCAGCGTTGGAAACGACAGGGGGCTAGCTGAAGCTTTCTTT. Protein product: CSVGNDRGLAEAFF.

J is TRBJ1-2 and V is TRBV15; a possible D gene is TRBD1 (5 bases). The V gene's germline CDR1 is LNHNV and CDR2 YYDKDF (reference sequence). The CDR3 is made up of 12 amino acids. Between the trimmed V and J ends, which lost 0 bases and 11 bases, there was a span of 10 bases. The CDR3 reads CATSRERQGYTF. CDR3 sequence (DNA): TGTGCCACCAGCAGAGAGCGGCAGGGTTACACCTTC.

The V call is TRBV18, the J call TRBJ1-3; 7 bases are a match to TRBD1. The length of the CDR3 is 18 residues. The junction had 11 bases not matched to a gene; V was cut back by 1 base and J by 2 bases. Germline CDR1 is KGHSH and CDR2 is LQKENI. As DNA, the CDR3 is TGTGCCAGCTCACCACTTGTCCACAGGGGTTGGACTGGAAACACCATATATTTT. Protein: CASSPLVHRGWTGNTIYF.